This T cell receptor (beta chain) appears in the sequencing data of a study of T cell responses to AZD1222 COVID-19 vaccine. The wider study: Analysis merged second doses at about 4 or about 12 weeks. Study-wide findings and caveats: Vaccine-associated CD4 TCRs spanned spike, dominant at 160-218 and 743-854. As reported, nearly half of all spike-specific TCRs target variant regions that are unmutated. Among the donors, most were white British and more were female, and clonal diversity was possibly underestimated.

This CDR3 region has 13 residues. The V end was cut by 0 bases, the J end by 8 bases, with 11 bases between. CDR1 SGHTS and CDR2 YDEGEE come from the germline V gene. TCRdb's copy holds only in-frame clones and misses some; the assay was immunoSEQ multiplex PCR. The data hold some 180,000 clones, with around 94% observed a single time. This clone was picked up one time. The antigen is unknown. This sample comprised peripheral blood, obtained on day 0 of AZD1222 vaccination. The sequence was collected from an adult in good health. The gene calls are TRBV5-8 and TRBJ1-2; D is ambiguous. The CDR3 DNA reads TGTGCCAGCAGCTTGGCCGTTTGGGCCGGCTACACCTTC. It yields the protein CASSLAVWAGYTF.